This T cell receptor beta chain appears in the sequencing data of a study of regulatory T cells in long-lasting Graves disease. Deletions cut 5 bases from V and 7 bases from J, with 12 bases between. The V gene's germline CDR1 is MNHEY and CDR2 SMNVEV (reference sequence). This CDR3 is built from 12 residues. To make TCR beta libraries, researchers used iRepertoire HTBI primers and Arm-PCR of CDR3 regions. MiXCR, run by TCRdb on the multiplex PCR reads, gives a single entry per CDR3 protein. Of around 360,000 distinct CDR3 sequences in the sample, around 15% were seen once. This clonotype was observed at least ten times. Its antigen is as yet unknown. Notes on the study in general: Persistent disease favored TRBV28, TRBJ1-2 and TRBJ2-5.

Regarding time point: newly diagnosed GD, antithyroid drugs for less than 3 months. Extracted PBMC RNA gave rise to the TCR library. These data were also filed under a second study, of T cells in Graves' hyperthyroidism and ophthalmopathy. That publication notes: Diagnostic decisions used clinical symptoms, serum thyroxine and TRAb, thyroid ultrasound and orbital computed tomography. In the blood, most expanded thyroid clonotypes above 0.001 appeared as well.

The V call is TRBV27, the J call TRBJ2-7, with D possibly matching TRBD2 (7 bases). This TCR derives from a woman aged 18-29 years with Graves disease. The specimen was peripheral blood mononuclear cells (PBMCs), collected at new diagnosis, from a patient treated with antithyroid drugs. Here the CDR3 DNA reads TGTGCCAGCAGTCCGGGGGGCTGGGAGCAGTACTTC. This codes for CASSPGGWEQYF.